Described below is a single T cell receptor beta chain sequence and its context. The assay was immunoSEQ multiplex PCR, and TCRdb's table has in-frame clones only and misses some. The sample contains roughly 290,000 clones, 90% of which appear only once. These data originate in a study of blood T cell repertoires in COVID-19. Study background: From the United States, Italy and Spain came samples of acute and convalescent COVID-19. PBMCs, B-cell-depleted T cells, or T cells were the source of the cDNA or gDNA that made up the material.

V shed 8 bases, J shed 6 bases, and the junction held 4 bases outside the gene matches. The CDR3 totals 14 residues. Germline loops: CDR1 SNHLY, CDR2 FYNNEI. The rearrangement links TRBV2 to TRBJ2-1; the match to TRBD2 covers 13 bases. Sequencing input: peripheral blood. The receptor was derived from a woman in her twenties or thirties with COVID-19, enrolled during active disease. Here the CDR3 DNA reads TGTGCCAGCCTACTAGCGGGAGGGCCCAATGAGCAGTTCTTC. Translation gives CASLLAGGPNEQFF.